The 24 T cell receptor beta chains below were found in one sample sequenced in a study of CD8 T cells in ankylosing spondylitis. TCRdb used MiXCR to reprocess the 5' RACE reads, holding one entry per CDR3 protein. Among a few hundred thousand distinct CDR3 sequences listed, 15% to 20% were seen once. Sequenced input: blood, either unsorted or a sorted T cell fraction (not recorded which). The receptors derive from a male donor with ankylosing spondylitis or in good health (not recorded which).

The CDR3 DNA sequence: TGTGCCAGCTCTTCCGCAGACGGCAACTCCTACGAGCAGTACTTC. Translated: CASSSADGNSYEQYF. The chain employs TRBV18 and TRBJ2-7; D call uncertain. CDR3 size: 15 residues. Germline loops: CDR1 KGHSH, CDR2 LQKENI. The V gene lost 6 bases and the J gene lost 0 bases, with 15 bases spanning the gap.

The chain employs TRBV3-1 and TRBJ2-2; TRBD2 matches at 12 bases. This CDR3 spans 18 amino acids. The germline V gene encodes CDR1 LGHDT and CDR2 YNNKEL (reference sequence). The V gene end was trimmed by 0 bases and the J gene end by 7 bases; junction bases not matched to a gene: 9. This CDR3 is CASSQDWPSGRGDGELFF. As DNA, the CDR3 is TGTGCCAGCAGCCAAGATTGGCCTAGCGGGAGGGGAGACGGGGAGCTGTTTTTT. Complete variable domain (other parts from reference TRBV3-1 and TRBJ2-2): DTAVSQTPKYLVTQMGNDKSIKCEQNLGHDTMYWYKQDSKKFLKIMFSYNNKELIINETVPNRFSPKSPDKAHLNLHINSLELGDSAVYFCASSQDWPSGRGDGELFFGEGSRLTVL.

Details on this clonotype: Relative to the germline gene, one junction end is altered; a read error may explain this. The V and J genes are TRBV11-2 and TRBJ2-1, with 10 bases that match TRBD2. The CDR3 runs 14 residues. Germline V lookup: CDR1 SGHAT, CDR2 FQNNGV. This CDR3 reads CASSLAPSGSPQLF. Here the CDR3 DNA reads TGTGCCAGCAGCTTAGCCCCTAGCGGGAGCCCACAGCTCTTC.

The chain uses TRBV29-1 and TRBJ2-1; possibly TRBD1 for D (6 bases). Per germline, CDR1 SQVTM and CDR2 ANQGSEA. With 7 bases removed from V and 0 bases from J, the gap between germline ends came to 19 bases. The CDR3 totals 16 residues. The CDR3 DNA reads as TGCAGCGCCGATCCAGGGGAAAGAGACTCCTACAATGAGCAGTTCTTC. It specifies CSADPGERDSYNEQFF.

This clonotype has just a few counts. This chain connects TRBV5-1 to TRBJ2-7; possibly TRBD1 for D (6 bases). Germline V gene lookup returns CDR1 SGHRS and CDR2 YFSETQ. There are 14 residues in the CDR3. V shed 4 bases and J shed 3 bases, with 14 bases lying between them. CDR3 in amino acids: CASSNRDISYEQYF. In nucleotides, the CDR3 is TGCGCCAGCAGCAACCGGGACATAAGCTACGAGCAGTACTTC.

The CDR3 sequence is CASSWTDYSYEQYF. DNA of the CDR3: TGCGCCAGCAGCTGGACGGATTACTCCTACGAGCAGTACTTC. The J gene is TRBJ2-7, the V gene TRBV5-1; no firm D call. The germline CDR1 and CDR2 sequences are SGHRS and YFSETQ. The CDR3 consists of 14 residues. V dropped 3 bases and J dropped 0 bases, with 10 bases sitting between them.

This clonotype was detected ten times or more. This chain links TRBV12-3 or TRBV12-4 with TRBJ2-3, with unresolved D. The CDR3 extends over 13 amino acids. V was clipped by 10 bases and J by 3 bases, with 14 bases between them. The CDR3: CATQGKWTDTQYF. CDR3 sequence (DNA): TGTGCCACGCAAGGGAAATGGACAGATACGCAGTATTTT.

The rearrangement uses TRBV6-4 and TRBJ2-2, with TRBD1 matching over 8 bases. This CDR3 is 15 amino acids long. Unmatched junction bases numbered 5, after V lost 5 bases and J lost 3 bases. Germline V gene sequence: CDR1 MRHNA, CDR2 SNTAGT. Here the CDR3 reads CASSQDRDHTGELFF. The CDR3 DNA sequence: TGTGCCAGCAGTCAGGACAGGGATCACACCGGGGAGCTGTTTTTT.

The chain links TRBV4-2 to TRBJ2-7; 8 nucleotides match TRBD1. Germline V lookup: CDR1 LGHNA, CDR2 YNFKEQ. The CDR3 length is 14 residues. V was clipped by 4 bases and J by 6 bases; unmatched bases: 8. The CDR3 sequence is CASSLSGGGREQYF. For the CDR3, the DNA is TGTGCCAGCAGCCTTTCAGGGGGCGGACGCGAGCAGTACTTC.

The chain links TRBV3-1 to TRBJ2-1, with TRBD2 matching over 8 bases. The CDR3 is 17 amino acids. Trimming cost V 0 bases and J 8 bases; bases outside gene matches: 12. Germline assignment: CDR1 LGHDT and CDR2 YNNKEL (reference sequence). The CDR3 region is CASSQDLVGRAGDEQFF. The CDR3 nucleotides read TGTGCCAGCAGCCAAGATTTAGTCGGGAGGGCGGGGGATGAGCAGTTCTTC.

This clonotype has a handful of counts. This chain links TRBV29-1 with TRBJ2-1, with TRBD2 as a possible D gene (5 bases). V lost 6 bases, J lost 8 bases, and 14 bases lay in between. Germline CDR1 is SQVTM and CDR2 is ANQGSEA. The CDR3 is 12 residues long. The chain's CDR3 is CSVGIRVHEQFF. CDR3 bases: TGCAGCGTCGGGATCCGAGTCCATGAGCAGTTCTTC.

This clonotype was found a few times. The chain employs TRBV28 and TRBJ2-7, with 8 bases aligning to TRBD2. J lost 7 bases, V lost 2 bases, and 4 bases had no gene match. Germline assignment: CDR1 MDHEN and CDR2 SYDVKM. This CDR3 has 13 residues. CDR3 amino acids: CASSLTGTSEQYF. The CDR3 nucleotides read TGTGCCAGCAGTTTAACAGGGACTAGTGAGCAGTACTTC.

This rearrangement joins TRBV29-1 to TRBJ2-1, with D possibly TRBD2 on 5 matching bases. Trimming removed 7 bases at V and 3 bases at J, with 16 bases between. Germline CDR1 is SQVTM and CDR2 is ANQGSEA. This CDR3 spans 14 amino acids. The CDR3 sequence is CSADKSGIYNEQFF. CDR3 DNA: TGCAGCGCAGATAAATCCGGGATCTACAATGAGCAGTTCTTC.

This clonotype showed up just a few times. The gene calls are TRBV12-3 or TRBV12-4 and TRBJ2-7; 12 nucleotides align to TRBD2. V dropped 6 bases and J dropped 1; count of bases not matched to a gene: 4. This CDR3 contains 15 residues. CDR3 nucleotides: TGTGCCAGCAGACCTCTAGCGGGAGGGTCCTACGAGCAGTACTTC. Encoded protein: CASRPLAGGSYEQYF.

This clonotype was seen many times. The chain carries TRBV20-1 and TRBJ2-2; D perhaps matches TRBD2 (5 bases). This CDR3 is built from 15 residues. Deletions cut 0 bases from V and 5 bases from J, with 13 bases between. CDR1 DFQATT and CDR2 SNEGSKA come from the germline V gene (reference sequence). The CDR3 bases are TGCAGTGCTAGAGACCTACGAGGGTCGACCGGGGAGCTGTTTTTT. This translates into CSARDLRGSTGELFF.

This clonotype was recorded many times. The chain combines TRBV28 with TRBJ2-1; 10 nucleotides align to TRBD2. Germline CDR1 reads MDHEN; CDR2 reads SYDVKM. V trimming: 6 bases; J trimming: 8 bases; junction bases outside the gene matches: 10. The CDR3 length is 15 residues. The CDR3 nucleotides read TGTGCCAGCAGCCACCTAGCGGGAGTTGTCCATGAGCAGTTCTTC. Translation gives CASSHLAGVVHEQFF.

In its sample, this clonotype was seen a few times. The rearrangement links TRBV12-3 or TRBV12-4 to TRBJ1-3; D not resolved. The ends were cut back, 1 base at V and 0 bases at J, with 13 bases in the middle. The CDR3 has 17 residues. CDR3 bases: TGTGCCAGCAGTTTAGAGAGGGTAGACTTCTCTGGAAACACCATATATTTT. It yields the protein CASSLERVDFSGNTIYF.

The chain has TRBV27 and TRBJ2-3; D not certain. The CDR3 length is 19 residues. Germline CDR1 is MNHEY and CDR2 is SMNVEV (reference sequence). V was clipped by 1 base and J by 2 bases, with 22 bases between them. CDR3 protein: CASSLLAGSTQVPTDTQYF. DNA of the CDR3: TGTGCCAGCAGTTTATTGGCAGGATCAACACAAGTCCCCACAGATACGCAGTATTTT.

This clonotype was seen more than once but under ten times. CDR3 DNA sequence: TGCGCCAGCAGCTTTACTCGGGACGGTGGGCTCCAAGAGACCCAGTACTTC. Its translation is CASSFTRDGGLQETQYF. The chain recombines TRBV5-1 with TRBJ2-5; D is tentatively TRBD1 or TRBD2 (5 bases each). The length of the CDR3 is 17 residues. V gave up 2 bases and J gave up 1 base, with 18 bases separating them. Germline values: CDR1 SGHRS, CDR2 YFSETQ.

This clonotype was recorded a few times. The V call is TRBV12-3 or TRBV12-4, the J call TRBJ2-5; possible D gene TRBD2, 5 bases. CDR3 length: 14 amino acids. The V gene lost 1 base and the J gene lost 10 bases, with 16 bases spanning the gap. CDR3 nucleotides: TGTGCCAGCAGTTTAGACCTAATTTCGGAGGTCCAGTACTTC. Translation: CASSLDLISEVQYF.

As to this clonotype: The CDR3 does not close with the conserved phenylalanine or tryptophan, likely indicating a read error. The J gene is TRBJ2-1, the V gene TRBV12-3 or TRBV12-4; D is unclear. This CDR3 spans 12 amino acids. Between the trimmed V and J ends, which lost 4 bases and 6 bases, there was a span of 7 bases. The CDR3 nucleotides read TGTGCCAGCAGTTCTCACTTCAATGAGCAGTTCTCC. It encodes CASSSHFNEQFS.

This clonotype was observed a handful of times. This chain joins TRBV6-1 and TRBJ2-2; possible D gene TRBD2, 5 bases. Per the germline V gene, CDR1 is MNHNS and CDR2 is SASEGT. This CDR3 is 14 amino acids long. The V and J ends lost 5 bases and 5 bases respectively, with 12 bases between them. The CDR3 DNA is TGTGCCAGCAGTCTTTCCTCGGGGACCGGGGAGCTGTTTTTT. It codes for CASSLSSGTGELFF.

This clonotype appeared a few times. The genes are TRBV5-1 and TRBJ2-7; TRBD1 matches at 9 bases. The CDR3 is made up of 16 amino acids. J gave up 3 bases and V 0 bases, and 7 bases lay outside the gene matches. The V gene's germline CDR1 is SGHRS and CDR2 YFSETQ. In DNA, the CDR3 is TGCGCCAGCAGCTTGGCCGGGACAGGGACAGTCTACGAGCAGTACTTC. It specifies CASSLAGTGTVYEQYF.

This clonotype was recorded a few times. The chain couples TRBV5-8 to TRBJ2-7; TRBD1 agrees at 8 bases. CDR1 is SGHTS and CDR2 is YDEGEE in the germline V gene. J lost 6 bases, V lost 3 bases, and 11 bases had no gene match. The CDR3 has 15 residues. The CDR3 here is CASSYGQGIPGEQYF. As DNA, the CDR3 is TGTGCCAGCAGCTACGGACAGGGAATCCCGGGCGAGCAGTACTTC.